A single sample is the source of the 16 T cell receptor beta chains below, sequenced in a study of blood T cells in healthy people across ages. PCR was performed a second time for roughly 7 to 12 cycles using a sample-barcoded 5' primer and a J-beta primer mix. MiXCR, run by TCRdb on the 5' RACE reads, gives a single entry per CDR3 protein. The profile shows 910,000 or so distinct CDR3 sequences, about 51% of them singletons. Sequenced material: blood. The receptors were sampled from a woman aged 55 to 70 in good health.

This clonotype was seen a few times. V is TRBV4-3 and J is TRBJ2-7; D ambiguous. This CDR3 has 15 residues. In germline, CDR1 is LGHNA, CDR2 YSLEER. The V end lost 4 bases, the J end lost 1 base, and 14 bases lay between the germline ends. CDR3 sequence: CASSPLKGRSYEQYF. DNA of the CDR3: TGCGCCAGCAGCCCCCTCAAGGGTAGGTCCTACGAGCAGTACTTC.

The chain is built from TRBV27 and TRBJ1-6, with D unresolved. The V and J ends lost 3 bases and 4 bases respectively, with 7 bases between them. The CDR3 length is 14 residues. Germline V lookup: CDR1 MNHEY, CDR2 SMNVEV (reference sequence). The CDR3 DNA reads as TGTGCCAGCAGTTTTCTAGGTTATAATTCACCCCTCCACTTT. Residues: CASSFLGYNSPLHF.

This chain joins TRBV20-1 and TRBJ2-7; unclear D gene. Germline values: CDR1 DFQATT, CDR2 SNEGSKA (reference sequence). Deletions cut 3 bases from V and 5 bases from J, with 8 bases between. This CDR3 region has 11 residues. The CDR3: CSASMTHEQYF. In DNA form, the CDR3 reads TGCAGTGCTAGTATGACCCACGAGCAGTACTTC.

This chain connects TRBV5-1 to TRBJ2-4; D unresolved. Germline V gene data show CDR1 as SGHRS and CDR2 as YFSETQ. The CDR3 sequence is 12 residues long. V gave up 1 base and J gave up 13 bases, with 12 bases separating them. The CDR3 here is CASSLTENQQYF. The CDR3 DNA follows: TGCGCCAGCAGCTTGACCGAAAACCAGCAGTACTTC.

The chain couples TRBV7-8 to TRBJ2-7; no clear D. CDR1 SGHVS and CDR2 FQNEAQ come from the germline V gene. The CDR3 has 14 amino acids. Trimming stripped 3 bases from V and 3 bases from J, with 12 bases between. The CDR3 DNA is TGTGCCAGCAGCTTTTCGAGTCCTTACTACGAGCAGTACTTC. This gives the protein CASSFSSPYYEQYF.

J is TRBJ2-5 and V is TRBV7-9, with 8 bases matching TRBD2. V shed 5 bases and J 1 base; nucleotides not matched to a gene: 6. CDR1 is SEHNR, CDR2 FQNEAQ, per germline (reference sequence). There are 15 residues in the CDR3. CDR3 nucleotide sequence: TGTGCCAGCAGCAAGGCTAGCGGGCTCCAAGAGACCCAGTACTTC. This gives the protein CASSKASGLQETQYF. Full variable domain (missing parts from reference TRBV7-9 and TRBJ2-5): DTGVSQNPRHKITKRGQNVTFRCDPISEHNRLYWYRQTLGQGPEFLTYFQNEAQLEKSRLLSDRFSAERPKGSFSTLEIQRTEQGDSAMYLCASSKASGLQETQYFGPGTRLLVL.

This chain joins TRBV29-1 and TRBJ1-2, with TRBD1 matching over 7 bases. The germline V gene has CDR1 SQVTM and CDR2 ANQGSEA. The CDR3 extends over 12 amino acids. V dropped 6 bases and J dropped 8; count of bases not matched to a gene: 9. The CDR3 loop is CSVPRGAGGYTF. CDR3 in DNA: TGCAGCGTACCCAGGGGGGCAGGGGGCTACACCTTC.

In its sample, this clonotype was seen many times. This chain joins TRBV28 and TRBJ2-7; D not certain. Trimming took off 6 bases at V and 3 bases at J, with 9 bases between the two ends. The CDR3 contains 12 residues. Looked up from germline, CDR1 is MDHEN and CDR2 is SYDVKM. The CDR3 region has the DNA TGTGCCAGCAGCCTCCCATACTACGAGCAGTACTTC. Translated, it gives CASSLPYYEQYF.

This rearrangement joins TRBV6-1 to TRBJ2-3; 7 positions match TRBD2. The CDR3 has 15 amino acids. Germline V gives CDR1 MNHNS, CDR2 SASEGT. The CDR3 sequence is CATNQSGGGTDTQYF. DNA of the CDR3: TGTGCGACCAACCAATCGGGGGGAGGCACAGATACGCAGTATTTT.

The chain employs TRBV10-3 and TRBJ2-3; D call uncertain. The CDR3 totals 11 residues. With 6 bases removed from V and 2 bases from J, the gap between germline ends came to 3 bases. Germline V gives CDR1 ENHRY, CDR2 SYGVKD. DNA of the CDR3: TGTGCCATCAGGGACACAGATACGCAGTATTTT. Translating it yields CAIRDTDTQYF.

A remark on this clonotype: This could be a read error, since a much larger clone is one nucleotide away. V is TRBV20-1 and J is TRBJ2-7, with 10 positions matching TRBD1. The trim removed 5 bases at V and 9 bases at J, leaving 19 bases unmatched. This CDR3 has 16 residues. Germline CDR1 reads DFQATT; CDR2 reads SNEGSKA (reference sequence). The DNA for the CDR3 is TGCAGTGCTGAAACTCCGGGACAGGGGATTCCTCGTGGGCAGTACTTC. Encoded protein: CSAETPGQGIPRGQYF.

This chain connects TRBV20-1 to TRBJ2-5; perhaps TRBD1 as D (6 bases). The assigned J gene may be wrong: the sequence end matches TRBJ2-7 better. There are 11 residues in the CDR3. Germline V gene lookup returns CDR1 DFQATT and CDR2 SNEGSKA (reference sequence). The CDR3 here is CSAETGNEQYF. The CDR3 bases are TGCAGTGCCGAAACAGGGAACGAGCAGTACTTC.

This chain joins TRBV4-1 and TRBJ2-3; D gene unclear. CDR3 size: 13 residues. CDR1 and CDR2 (germline): MGHRA, YSYEKL. V was shortened by 3 bases and J by 1 base, with 5 bases between the two germline ends. Here the CDR3 reads CASSHQGTDTQYF. Written as DNA, the CDR3 is TGCGCCAGCAGCCACCAAGGCACAGATACGCAGTATTTT.

The chain recombines TRBV3-1 with TRBJ2-1; D ambiguous. Per the germline V gene, CDR1 is LGHDT and CDR2 is YNNKEL (reference sequence). The V end lost 4 bases, the J end lost 9 bases, and 13 bases lay between the germline ends. The CDR3 sequence is 13 residues long. CDR3 protein: CASSPGHLGEQFF. Here the CDR3 DNA reads TGTGCCAGCAGCCCCGGGCATCTGGGTGAGCAGTTCTTC.

This chain uses TRBV4-1 with TRBJ2-3, with a possible D match to TRBD2 (6 bases). The V gene's germline CDR1 is MGHRA and CDR2 YSYEKL. V was shortened by 7 bases and J by 5 bases, with 16 bases between the two germline ends. CDR3 length equals 14 residues. CDR3 loop: CASTGGMSGDTQYF. The CDR3 nucleotides are TGCGCCAGCACGGGCGGGATGAGTGGAGATACGCAGTATTTT.

This clonotype was counted between two and nine times. This chain links TRBV6-5 with TRBJ2-7; 8 bases are a match to TRBD1. The CDR3 contains 14 residues. Trimming took 6 bases from V and 7 from J; bases not matched to a gene: 11. Germline CDR1 reads MNHEY; CDR2 reads SVGAGI. The CDR3 coding sequence is TGTGCCAGCAGAACGGGACAGGAGTTTGCAGAGCAGTACTTC. Its protein product is CASRTGQEFAEQYF.